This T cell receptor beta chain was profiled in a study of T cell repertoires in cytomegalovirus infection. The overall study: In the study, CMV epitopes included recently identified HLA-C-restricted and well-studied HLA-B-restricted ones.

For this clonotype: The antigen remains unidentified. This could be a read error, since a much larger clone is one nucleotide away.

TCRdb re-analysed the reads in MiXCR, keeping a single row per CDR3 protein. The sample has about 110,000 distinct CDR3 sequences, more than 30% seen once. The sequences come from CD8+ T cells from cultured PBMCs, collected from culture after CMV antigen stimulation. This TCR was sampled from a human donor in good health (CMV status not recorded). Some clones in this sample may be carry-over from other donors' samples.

The CDR3 DNA is TGCGCCAGCAGCCCCCCTGGGGGTGATGAGCAGTCCTTC. Translation gives CASSPPGGDEQSF. The chain recombines TRBV4-3 with TRBJ2-1; D possibly matches TRBD1 or TRBD2 (5 bases each). Germline assignment: CDR1 LGHNA and CDR2 YSLEER. The CDR3 is made up of 13 amino acids.